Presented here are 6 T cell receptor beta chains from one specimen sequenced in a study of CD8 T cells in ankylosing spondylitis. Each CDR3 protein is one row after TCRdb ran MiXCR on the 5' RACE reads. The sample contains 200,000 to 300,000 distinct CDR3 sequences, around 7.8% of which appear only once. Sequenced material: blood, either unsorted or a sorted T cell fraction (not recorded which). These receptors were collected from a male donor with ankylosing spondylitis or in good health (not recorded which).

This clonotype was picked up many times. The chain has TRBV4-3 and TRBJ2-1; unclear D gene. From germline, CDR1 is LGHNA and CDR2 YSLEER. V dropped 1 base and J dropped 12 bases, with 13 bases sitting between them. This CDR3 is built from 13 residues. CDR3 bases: TGCGCCAGCAGCCAAGGGGGTTTCGCCCCGCAGTTCTTC. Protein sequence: CASSQGGFAPQFF.

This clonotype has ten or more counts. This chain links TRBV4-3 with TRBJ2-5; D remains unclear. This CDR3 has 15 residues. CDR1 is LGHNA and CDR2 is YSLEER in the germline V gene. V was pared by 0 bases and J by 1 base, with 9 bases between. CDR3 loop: CASSQERQRQETQYF. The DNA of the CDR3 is TGCGCCAGCAGCCAAGAAAGGCAGCGCCAAGAGACCCAGTACTTC.

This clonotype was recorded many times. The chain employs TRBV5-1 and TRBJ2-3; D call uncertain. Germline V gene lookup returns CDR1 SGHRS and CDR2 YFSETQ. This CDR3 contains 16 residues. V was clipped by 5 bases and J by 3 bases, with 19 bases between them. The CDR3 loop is CASRSELAIRTDTQYF. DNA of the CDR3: TGCGCCAGCAGGTCGGAGCTGGCTATTCGGACAGATACGCAGTATTTT.

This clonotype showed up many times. CDR3 protein: CASSQGQGVAGELFF. The CDR3 DNA follows: TGTGCCAGCAGCCAAGGACAGGGGGTAGCCGGGGAGCTGTTTTTT. This chain joins TRBV4-2 and TRBJ2-2, with 9 bases aligning to TRBD1. V trimming: 1 base; J trimming: 6 bases; junction bases outside the gene matches: 3. The CDR3 has 15 residues. Germline V gene data show CDR1 as LGHNA and CDR2 as YNFKEQ.

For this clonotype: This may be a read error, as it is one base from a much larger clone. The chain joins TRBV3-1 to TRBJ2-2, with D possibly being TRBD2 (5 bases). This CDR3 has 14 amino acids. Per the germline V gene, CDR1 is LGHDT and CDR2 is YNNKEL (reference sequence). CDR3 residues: CASSPFRFTGELLF. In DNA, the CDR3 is TGTGCCAGCAGCCCCTTTCGGTTCACCGGGGAGCTGTTATTT.

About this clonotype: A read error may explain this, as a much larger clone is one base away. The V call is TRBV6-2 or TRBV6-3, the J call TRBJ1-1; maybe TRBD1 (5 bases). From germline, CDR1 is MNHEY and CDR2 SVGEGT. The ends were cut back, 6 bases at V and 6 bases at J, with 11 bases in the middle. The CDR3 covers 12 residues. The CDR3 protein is CASRRGVPEAFF. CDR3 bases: TGTGCCAGCAGAAGGGGAGTACCTGAAGCTTTCTTT.